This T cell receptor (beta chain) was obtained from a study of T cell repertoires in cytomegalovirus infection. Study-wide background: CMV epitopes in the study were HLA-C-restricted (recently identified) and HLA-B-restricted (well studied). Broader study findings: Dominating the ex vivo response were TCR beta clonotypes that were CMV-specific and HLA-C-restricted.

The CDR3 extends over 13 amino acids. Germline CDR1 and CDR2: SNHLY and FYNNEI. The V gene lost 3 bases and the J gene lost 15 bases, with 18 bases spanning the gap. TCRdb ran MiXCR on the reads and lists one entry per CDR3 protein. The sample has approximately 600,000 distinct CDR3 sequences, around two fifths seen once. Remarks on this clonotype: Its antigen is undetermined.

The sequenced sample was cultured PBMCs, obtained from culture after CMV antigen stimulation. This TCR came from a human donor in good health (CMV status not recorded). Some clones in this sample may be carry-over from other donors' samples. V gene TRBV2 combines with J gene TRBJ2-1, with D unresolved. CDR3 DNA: TGTGCCAGCAGTGATCGTTGGCAGGCTAGTCCGTTCTTC. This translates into CASSDRWQASPFF.